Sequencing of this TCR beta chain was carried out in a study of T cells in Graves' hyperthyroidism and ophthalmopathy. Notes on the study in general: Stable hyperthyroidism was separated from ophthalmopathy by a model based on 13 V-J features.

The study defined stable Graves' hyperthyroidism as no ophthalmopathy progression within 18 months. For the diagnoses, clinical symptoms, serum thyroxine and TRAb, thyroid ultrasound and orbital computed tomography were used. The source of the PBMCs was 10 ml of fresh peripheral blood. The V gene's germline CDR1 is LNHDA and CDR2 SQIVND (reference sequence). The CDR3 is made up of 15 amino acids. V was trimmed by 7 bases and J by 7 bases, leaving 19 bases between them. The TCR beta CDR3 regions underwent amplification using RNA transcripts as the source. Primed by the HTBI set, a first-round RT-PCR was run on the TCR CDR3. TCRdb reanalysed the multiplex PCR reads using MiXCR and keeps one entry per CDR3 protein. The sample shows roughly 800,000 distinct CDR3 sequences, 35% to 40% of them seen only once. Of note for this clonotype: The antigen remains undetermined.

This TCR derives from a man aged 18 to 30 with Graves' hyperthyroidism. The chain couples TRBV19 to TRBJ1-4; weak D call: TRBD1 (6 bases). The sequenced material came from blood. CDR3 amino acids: CASTRLAGASEKLFF. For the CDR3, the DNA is TGTGCCAGTACGCGGCTGGCAGGGGCGTCTGAAAAACTGTTTTTT. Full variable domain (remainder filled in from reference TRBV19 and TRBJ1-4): DGGITQSPKYLFRKEGQNVTLSCEQNLNHDAMYWYRQDPGQGLRLIYYSQIVNDFQKGDIAEGYSVSREKKESFPLTVTSAQKNPTAFYLCASTRLAGASEKLFFGSGTQLSVL.